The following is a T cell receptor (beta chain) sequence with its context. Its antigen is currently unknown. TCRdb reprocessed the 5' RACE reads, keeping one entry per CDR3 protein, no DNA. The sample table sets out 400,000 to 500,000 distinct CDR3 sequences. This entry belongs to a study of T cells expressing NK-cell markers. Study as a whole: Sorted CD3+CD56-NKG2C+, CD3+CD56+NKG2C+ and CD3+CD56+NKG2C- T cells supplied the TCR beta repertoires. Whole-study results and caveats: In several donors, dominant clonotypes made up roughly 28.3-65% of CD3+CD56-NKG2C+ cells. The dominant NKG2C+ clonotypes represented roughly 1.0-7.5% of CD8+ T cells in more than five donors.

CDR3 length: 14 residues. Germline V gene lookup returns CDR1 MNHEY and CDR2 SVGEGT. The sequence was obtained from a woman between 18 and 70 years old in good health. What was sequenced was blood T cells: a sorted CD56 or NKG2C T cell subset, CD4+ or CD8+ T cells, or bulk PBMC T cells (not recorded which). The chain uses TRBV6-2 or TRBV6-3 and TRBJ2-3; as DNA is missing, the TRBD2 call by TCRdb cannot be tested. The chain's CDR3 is CASKRLAGTDTQYF.